This T cell receptor (beta chain) is drawn from a study of OX40 agonist ivuxolimab in advanced cancers. Profiling relied on immunoSEQ multiplex PCR, and the TCRdb table lists in-frame clones only, not all of them. The table records about 88,000 clones, approximately 85% of them present only once. From germline, CDR1 is SGHRS and CDR2 YFSETQ. V was cut by 0 bases and J by 4 bases, with 13 bases left in between. CDR3 length equals 15 residues. J is TRBJ1-2 and V is TRBV5-1; D possibly corresponds to TRBD1 (5 bases). The TCR comes from an adult with an advanced solid tumor such as melanoma, head and neck, liver or kidney cancer. The source was CD4+ or CD8+ T cells sorted from blood, collected in a trial of the OX40 agonist ivuxolimab. CDR3 region: CASSLGGTAVYGYTF. As DNA, the CDR3 is TGCGCCAGCAGCTTGGGCGGGACTGCCGTCTATGGCTACACCTTC.